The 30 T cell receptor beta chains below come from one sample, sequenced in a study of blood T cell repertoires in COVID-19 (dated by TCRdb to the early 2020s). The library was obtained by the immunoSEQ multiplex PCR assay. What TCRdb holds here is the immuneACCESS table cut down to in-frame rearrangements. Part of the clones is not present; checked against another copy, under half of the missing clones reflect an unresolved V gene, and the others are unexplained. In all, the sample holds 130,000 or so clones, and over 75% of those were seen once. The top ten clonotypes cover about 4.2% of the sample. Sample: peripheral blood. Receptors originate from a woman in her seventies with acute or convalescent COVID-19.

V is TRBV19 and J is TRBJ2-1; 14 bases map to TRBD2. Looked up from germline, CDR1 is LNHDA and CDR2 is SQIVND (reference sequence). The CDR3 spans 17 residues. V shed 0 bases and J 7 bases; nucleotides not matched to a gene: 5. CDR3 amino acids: CASSIDLGTSGGNEQFF. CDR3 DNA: TGTGCCAGTAGTATAGACCTAGGGACTAGCGGGGGAAATGAGCAGTTCTTC.

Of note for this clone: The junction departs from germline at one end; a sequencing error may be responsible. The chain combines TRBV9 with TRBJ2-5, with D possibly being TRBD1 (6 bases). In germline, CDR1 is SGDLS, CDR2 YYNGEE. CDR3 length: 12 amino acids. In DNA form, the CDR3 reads TGTGCCAGCAGCGTAGGGACAGAGATCCAGTACTTC. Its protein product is CASSVGTEIQYF.

CDR3 amino acids: CATSGRAGLGYGYTF. Written as DNA, the CDR3 is TGTGCCACGTCGGGACGAGCGGGGCTAGGGTATGGCTACACCTTC. The chain joins TRBV7-8 to TRBJ1-2, with D perhaps matching TRBD1 (5 bases). The ends were cut back, 10 bases at V and 5 bases at J, with 23 bases in the middle. Per germline, CDR1 SGHVS and CDR2 FQNEAQ. The CDR3 is made up of 15 amino acids.

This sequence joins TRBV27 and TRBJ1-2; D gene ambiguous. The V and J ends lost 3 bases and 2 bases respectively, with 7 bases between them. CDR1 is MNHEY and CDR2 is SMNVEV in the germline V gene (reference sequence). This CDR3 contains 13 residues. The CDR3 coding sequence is TGTGCCAGCAGTTTGGCCAGAAACTATGGCTACACCTTC. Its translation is CASSLARNYGYTF.

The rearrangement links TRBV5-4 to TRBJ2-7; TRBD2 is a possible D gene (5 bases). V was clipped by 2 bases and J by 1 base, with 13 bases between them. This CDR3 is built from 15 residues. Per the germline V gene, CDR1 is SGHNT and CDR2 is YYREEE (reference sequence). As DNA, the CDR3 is TGTGCCAGCAGCTTTTATCCAGCGGCGTCCTACGAGCAGTACTTC. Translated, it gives CASSFYPAASYEQYF.

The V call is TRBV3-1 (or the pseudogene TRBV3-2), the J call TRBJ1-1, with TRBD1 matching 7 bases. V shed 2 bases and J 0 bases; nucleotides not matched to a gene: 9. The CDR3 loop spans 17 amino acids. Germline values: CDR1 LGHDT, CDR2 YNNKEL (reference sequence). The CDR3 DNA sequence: TGTGCCAGCAGCCAATTGATTGACAGGGAGGTGAACACTGAAGCTTTCTTT. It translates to CASSQLIDREVNTEAFF.

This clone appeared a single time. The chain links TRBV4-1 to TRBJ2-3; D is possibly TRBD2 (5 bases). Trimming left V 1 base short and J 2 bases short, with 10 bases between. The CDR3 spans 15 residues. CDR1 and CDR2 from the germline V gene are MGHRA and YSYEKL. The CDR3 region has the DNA TGCGCCAGCAGCCAAGCTCGGGGAACCACAGATACGCAGTATTTT. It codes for CASSQARGTTDTQYF.

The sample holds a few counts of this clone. This CDR3 is CASSLVGDEQYF. In DNA, the CDR3 is TGCGCCAGCAGCTTGGTCGGGGACGAGCAGTACTTC. The chain recombines TRBV5-1 with TRBJ2-7; D may be TRBD2 (5 bases). The CDR3 consists of 12 residues. V gave up 0 bases and J gave up 5 bases, with 6 bases separating them. Germline lookup yields CDR1 SGHRS and CDR2 YFSETQ.

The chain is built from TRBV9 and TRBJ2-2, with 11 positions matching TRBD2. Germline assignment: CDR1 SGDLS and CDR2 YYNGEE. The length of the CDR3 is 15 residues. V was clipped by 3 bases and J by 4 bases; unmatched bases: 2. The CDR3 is CASSDSGGATGELFF. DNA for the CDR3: TGTGCCAGCAGCGATAGCGGGGGGGCCACCGGGGAGCTGTTTTTT. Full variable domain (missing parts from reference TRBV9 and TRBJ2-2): DSGVTQTPKHLITATGQRVTLRCSPRSGDLSVYWYQQSLDQGLQFLIQYYNGEERAKGNILERFSAQQFPDLHSELNLSSLELGDSALYFCASSDSGGATGELFFGEGSRLTVL.

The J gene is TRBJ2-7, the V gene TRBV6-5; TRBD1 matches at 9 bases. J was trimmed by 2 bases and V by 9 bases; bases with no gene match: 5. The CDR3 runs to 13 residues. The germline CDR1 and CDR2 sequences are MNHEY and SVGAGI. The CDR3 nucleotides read TGTGCCAGTGGGACAGGGTTTACCTACGAGCAGTACTTC. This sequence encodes CASGTGFTYEQYF.

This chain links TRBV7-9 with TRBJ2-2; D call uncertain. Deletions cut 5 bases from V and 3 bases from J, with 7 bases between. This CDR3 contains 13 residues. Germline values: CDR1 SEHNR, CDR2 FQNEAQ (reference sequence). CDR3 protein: CASSPSHTGELFF. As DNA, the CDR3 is TGTGCCAGCAGCCCCTCCCACACCGGGGAGCTGTTTTTT.

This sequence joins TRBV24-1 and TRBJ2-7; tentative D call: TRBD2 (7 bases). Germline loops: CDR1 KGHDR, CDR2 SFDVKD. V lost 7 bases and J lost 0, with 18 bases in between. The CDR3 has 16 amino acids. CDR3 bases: TGTGCCACCAGGCTATGCGGGGGCCCAAGCTCCTACGAGCAGTACTTC. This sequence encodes CATRLCGGPSSYEQYF.

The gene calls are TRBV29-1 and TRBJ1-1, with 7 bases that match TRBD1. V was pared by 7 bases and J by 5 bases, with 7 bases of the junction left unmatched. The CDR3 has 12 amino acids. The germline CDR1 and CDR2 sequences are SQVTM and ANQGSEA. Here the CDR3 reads CSALTGVTEAFF. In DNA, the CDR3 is TGCAGCGCCCTAACAGGGGTTACTGAAGCTTTCTTT.

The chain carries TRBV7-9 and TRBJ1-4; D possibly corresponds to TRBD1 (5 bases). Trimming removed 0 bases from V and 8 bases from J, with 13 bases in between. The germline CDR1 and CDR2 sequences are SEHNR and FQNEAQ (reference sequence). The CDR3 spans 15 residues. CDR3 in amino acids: CASSLAEQAFEKLFF. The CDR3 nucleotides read TGTGCCAGCAGCTTAGCGGAACAGGCCTTCGAAAAACTGTTTTTT.

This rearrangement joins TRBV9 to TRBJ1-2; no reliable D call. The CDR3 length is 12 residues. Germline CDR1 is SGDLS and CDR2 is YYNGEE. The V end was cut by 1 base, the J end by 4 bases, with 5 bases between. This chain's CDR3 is CASSVNSYGYTF. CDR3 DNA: TGTGCCAGCAGCGTAAACAGCTATGGCTACACCTTC.

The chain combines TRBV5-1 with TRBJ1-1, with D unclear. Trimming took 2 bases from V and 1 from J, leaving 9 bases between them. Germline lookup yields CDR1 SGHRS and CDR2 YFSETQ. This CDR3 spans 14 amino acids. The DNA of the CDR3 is TGCGCCAGCAGCTTTTCGGACTGGAACACTGAAGCTTTCTTT. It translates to CASSFSDWNTEAFF.

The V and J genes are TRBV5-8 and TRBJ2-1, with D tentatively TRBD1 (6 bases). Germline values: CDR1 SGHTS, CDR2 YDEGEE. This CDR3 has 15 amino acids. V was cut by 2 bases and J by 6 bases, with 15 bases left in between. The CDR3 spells CASSFRTTGFNEQFF. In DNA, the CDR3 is TGTGCCAGCAGCTTCCGCACCACAGGGTTCAATGAGCAGTTCTTC.

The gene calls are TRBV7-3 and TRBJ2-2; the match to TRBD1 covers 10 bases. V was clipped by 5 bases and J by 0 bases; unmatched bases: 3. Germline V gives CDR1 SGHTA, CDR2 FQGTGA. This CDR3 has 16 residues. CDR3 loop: CASSTGTGANTGELFF. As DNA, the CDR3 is TGTGCCAGCAGCACTGGGACAGGGGCGAACACCGGGGAGCTGTTTTTT.

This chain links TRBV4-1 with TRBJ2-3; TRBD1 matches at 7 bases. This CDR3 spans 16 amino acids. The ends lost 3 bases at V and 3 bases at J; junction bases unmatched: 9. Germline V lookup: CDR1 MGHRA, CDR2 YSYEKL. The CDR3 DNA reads TGCGCCAGCAGCCAGCCCACCCGGGACAGAACAGATACGCAGTATTTT. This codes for CASSQPTRDRTDTQYF.

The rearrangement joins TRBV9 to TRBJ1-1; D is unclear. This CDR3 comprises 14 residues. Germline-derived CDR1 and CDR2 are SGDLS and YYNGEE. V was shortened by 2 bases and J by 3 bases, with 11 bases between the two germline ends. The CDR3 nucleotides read TGTGCCAGCAGCGTGATTAGTCAGGACACTGAAGCTTTCTTT. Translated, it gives CASSVISQDTEAFF.

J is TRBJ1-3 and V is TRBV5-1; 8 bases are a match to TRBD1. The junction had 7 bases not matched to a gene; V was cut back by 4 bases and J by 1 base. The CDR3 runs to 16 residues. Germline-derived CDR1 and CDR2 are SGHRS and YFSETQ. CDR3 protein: CASSQGQVVSGNTIYF. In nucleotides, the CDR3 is TGCGCCAGCAGCCAGGGACAGGTGGTATCTGGAAACACCATATATTTT.

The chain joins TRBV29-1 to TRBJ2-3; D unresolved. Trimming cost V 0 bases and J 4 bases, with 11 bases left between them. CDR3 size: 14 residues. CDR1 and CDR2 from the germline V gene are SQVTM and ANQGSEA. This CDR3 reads CSVEDPYNADTQYF. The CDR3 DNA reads TGCAGCGTTGAAGATCCTTACAACGCAGATACGCAGTATTTT.

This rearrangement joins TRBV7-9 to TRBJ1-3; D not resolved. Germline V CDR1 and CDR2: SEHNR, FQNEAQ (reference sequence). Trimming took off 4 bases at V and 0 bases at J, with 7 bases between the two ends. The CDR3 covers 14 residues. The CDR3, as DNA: TGTGCCAGCAGCTCACAGAGCTCTGGAAACACCATATATTTT. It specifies CASSSQSSGNTIYF.

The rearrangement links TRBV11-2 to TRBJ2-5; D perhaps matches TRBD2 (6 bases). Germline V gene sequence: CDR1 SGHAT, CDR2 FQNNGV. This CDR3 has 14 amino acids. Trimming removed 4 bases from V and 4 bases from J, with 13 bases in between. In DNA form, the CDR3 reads TGTGCCAGCAGCTCTCACCGGGGGTCAGAGACCCAGTACTTC. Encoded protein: CASSSHRGSETQYF. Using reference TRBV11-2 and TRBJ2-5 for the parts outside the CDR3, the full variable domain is EAGVAQSPRYKIIEKRQSVAFWCNPISGHATLYWYQQILGQGPKLLIQFQNNGVVDDSQLPKDRFSAERLKGVDSTLKIQPAKLEDSAVYLCASSSHRGSETQYFGPGTRLLVL.

The CDR3 loop reads CATRSGIRLNEKLFF. The CDR3 DNA reads TGTGCCACTAGGAGCGGCATCCGTCTTAATGAAAAACTGTTTTTT. The genes are TRBV19 and TRBJ1-4; no firm D call. With 10 bases removed from V and 4 bases from J, the gap between germline ends came to 19 bases. Germline V gene sequence: CDR1 LNHDA, CDR2 SQIVND (reference sequence). This CDR3 comprises 15 residues.

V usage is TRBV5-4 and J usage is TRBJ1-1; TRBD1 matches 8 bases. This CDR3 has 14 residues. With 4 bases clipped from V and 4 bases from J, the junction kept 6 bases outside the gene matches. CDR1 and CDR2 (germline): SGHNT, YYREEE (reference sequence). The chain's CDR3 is CASSVDRAGTEAFF. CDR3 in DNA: TGTGCCAGCAGCGTGGACAGGGCCGGCACTGAAGCTTTCTTT.

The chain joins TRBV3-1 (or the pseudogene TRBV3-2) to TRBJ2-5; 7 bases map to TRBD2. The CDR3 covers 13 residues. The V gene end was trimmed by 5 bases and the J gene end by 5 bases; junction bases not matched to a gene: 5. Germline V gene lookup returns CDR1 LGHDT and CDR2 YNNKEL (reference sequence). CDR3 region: CASSWGGVETQYF. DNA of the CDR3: TGTGCCAGCAGCTGGGGGGGGGTGGAGACCCAGTACTTC.

CDR3 nucleotide sequence: TGCGCCAGCAGCCCCACCTTTTCGTCGACAGACGAAGAGACCCAGTACTTC. It codes for CASSPTFSSTDEETQYF. This rearrangement joins TRBV5-1 to TRBJ2-5, with D possibly TRBD1 on 5 matching bases. The CDR3 runs 17 residues. The germline CDR1 and CDR2 sequences are SGHRS and YFSETQ. V was cut by 4 bases and J by 3 bases, with 22 bases left in between.

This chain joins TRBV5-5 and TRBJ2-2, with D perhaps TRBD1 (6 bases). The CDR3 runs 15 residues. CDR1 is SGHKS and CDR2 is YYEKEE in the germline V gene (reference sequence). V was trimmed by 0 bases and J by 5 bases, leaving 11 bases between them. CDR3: CASSLARGLTGELFF. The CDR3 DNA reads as TGTGCCAGCAGCTTGGCCAGGGGATTGACCGGGGAGCTGTTTTTT.

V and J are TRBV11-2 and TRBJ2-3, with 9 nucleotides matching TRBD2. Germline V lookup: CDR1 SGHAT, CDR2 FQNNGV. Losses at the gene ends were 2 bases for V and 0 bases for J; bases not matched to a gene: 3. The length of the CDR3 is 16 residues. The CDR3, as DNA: TGTGCCAGCAGCTTACTAGCGGGGTATAGCACAGATACGCAGTATTTT. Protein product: CASSLLAGYSTDTQYF.